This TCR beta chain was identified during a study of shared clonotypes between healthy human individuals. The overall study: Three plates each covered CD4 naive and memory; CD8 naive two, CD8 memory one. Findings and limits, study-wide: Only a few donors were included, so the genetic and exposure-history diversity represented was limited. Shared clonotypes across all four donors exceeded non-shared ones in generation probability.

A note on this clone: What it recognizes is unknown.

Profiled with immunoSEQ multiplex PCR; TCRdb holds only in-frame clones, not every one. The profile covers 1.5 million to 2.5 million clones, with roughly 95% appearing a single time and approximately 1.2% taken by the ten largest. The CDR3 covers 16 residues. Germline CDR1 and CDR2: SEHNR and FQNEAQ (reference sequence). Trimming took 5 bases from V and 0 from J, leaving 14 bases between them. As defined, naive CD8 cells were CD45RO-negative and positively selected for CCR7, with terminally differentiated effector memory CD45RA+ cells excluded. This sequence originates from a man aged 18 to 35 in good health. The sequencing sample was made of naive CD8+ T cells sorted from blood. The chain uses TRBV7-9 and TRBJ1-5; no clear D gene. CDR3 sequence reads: CASSDWTTDSNQPQHF. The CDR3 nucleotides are TGTGCCAGCAGCGATTGGACCACCGATAGCAATCAGCCCCAGCATTTT.